Below, 2 T cell receptor beta chains from the same sample are listed, as sequenced in a study of T cell changes during pregnancy in multiple sclerosis. Here immunoSEQ multiplex PCR was the method, and the copy in TCRdb shows in-frame clones only, minus some. The repertoire holds under 45,000 clones, with about 94% as singletons. Sample: CD4+ T cells from peripheral blood mononuclear cells, taken after pregnancy. The receptors stem from a female donor with multiple sclerosis, enrolled in a pregnancy study.

In this sample, this clone turned up a few times. The chain joins TRBV19 to TRBJ2-2, with TRBD2 matching 7 bases. The CDR3 extends over 15 amino acids. The J segment lost 6 bases and the V segment lost 4 bases, leaving 8 bases of the junction unmatched. The germline V gene encodes CDR1 LNHDA and CDR2 SQIVND (reference sequence). CDR3 sequence: CASSSRGVLSGELFF. CDR3 in DNA: TGTGCCAGTAGTAGCCGGGGGGTCCTTTCCGGGGAGCTGTTTTTT.

About this clone: At one end the junction does not follow the germline gene, possibly because of a read error. The CDR3 bases are TGTGCCAGCAGTCAAGCGTTGCGGGGATCAGGCTACACCTTC. Amino acids: CASSQALRGSGYTF. This chain links TRBV14 with TRBJ1-2; D remains unclear. This CDR3 comprises 14 residues. Germline assignment: CDR1 SGHDN and CDR2 FVKESK.